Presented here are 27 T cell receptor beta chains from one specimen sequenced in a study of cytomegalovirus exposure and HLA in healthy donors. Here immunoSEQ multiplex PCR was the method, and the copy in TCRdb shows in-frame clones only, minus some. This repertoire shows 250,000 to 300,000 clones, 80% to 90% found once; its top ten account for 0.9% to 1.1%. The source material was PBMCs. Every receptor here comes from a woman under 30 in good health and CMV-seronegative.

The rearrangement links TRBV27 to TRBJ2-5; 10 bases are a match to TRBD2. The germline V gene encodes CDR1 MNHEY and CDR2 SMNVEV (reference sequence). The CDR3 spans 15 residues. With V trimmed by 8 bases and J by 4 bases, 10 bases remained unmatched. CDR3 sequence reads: CASGGAGGRRETQYF. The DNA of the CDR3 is TGTGCCAGCGGGGGAGCGGGAGGGCGGAGAGAGACCCAGTACTTC.

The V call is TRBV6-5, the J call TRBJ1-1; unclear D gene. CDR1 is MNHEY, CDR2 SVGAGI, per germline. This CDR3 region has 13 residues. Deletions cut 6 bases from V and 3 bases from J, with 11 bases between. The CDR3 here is CASRVRRDTEAFF. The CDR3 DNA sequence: TGTGCCAGCAGAGTCCGGAGGGACACTGAAGCTTTCTTT.

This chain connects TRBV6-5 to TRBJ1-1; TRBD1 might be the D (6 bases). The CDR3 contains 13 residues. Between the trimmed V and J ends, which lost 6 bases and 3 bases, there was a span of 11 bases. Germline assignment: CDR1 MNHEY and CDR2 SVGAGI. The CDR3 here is CASSLRGYTEAFF. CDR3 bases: TGTGCCAGCAGCCTCAGGGGATACACTGAAGCTTTCTTT.

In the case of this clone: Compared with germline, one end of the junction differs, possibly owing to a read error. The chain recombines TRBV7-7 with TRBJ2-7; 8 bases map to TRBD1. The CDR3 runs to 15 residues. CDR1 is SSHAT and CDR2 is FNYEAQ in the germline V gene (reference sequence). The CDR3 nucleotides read TGTGCTAGCAGCCCAGCTCCCAGGGGGCGTTACGAGCAGTACTTC. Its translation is CASSPAPRGRYEQYF.

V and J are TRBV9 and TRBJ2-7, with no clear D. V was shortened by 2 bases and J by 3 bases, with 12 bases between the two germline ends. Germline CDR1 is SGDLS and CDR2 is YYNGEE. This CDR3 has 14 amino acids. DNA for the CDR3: TGTGCCAGCAGCGTCTCCCCTCGTTTCTACGAGCAGTACTTC. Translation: CASSVSPRFYEQYF.

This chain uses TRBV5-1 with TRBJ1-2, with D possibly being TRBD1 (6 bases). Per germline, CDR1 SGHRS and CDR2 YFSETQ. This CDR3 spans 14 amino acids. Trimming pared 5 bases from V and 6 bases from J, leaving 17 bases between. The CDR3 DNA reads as TGCGCCAGCAGGCGGCAACAGGGTGAGGATGGCTACACCTTC. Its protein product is CASRRQQGEDGYTF.

The CDR3 reads CSSWTGYMNTEAFF. DNA of the CDR3: TGCAGCTCCTGGACAGGATACATGAACACTGAAGCTTTCTTT. The chain has TRBV29-1 and TRBJ1-1; TRBD1 agrees at 7 bases. Losses at the gene ends were 8 bases for V and 0 bases for J; bases not matched to a gene: 9. Looked up from germline, CDR1 is SQVTM and CDR2 is ANQGSEA. The CDR3 has 14 amino acids.

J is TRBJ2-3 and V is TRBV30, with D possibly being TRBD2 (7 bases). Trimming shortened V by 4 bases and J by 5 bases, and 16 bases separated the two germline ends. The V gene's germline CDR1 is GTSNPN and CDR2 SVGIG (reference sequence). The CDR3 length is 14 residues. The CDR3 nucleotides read TGTGCCTGGATTCGAACGGGGGGCGGAGATACGCAGTATTTT. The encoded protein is CAWIRTGGGDTQYF. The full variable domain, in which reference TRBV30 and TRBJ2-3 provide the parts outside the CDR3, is SQTIHQWPATLVQPVGSPLSLECTVEGTSNPNLYWYRQAAGRGLQLLFYSVGIGQISSEVPQNLSASRPQDRQFILSSKKLLLSDSGFYLCAWIRTGGGDTQYFGPGTRLTVL.

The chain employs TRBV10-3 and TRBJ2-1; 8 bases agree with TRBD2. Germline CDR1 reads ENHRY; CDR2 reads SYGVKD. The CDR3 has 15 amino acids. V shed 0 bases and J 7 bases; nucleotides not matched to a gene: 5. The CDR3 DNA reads TGTGCCATCAGTGAGTCTGGAGCGGGAGTTAATGAGCAGTTCTTC. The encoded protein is CAISESGAGVNEQFF.

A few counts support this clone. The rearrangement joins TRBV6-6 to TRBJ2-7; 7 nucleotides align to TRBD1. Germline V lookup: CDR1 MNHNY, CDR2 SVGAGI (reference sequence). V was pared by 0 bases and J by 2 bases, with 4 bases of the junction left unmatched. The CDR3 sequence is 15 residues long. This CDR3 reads CASSYSGQGAYEQYF. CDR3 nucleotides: TGTGCCAGCAGTTACTCGGGGCAGGGGGCCTACGAGCAGTACTTC.

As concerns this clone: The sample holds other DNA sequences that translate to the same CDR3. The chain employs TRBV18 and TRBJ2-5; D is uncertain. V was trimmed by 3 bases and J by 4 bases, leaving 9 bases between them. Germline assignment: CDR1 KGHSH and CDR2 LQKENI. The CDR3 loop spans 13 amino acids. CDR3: CASSPGLSETQYF. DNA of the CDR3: TGTGCCAGCTCACCGGGCCTATCAGAGACCCAGTACTTC.

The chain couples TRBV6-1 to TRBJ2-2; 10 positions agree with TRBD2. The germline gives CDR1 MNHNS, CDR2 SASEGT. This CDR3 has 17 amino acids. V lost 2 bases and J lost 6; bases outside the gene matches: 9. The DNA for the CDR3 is TGTGCCAGCAGTGAAAACTCGGGACTAGCGATTCCCGGGGAGCTGTTTTTT. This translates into CASSENSGLAIPGELFF.

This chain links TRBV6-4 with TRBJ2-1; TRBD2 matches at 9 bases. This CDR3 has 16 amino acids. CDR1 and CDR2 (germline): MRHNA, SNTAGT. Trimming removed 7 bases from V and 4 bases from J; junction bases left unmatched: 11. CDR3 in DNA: TGTGCCAGCAAGAATGAGGCGGGAGGGTTATACAATGAGCAGTTCTTC. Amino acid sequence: CASKNEAGGLYNEQFF.

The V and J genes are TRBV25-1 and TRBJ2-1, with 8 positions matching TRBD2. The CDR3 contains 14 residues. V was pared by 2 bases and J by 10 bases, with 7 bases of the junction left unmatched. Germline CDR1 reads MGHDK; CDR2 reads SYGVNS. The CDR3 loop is CASSEPAGAREQFF. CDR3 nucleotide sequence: TGTGCCAGCAGTGAACCAGCGGGGGCCCGGGAGCAGTTCTTC.

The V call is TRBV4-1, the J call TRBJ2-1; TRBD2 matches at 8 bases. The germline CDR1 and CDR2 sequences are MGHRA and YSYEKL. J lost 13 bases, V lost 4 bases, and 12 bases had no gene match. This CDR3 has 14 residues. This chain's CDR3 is CASSLGGGNFLQFF. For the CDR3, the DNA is TGCGCCAGCAGCCTCGGGGGGGGAAATTTCTTACAGTTCTTC.

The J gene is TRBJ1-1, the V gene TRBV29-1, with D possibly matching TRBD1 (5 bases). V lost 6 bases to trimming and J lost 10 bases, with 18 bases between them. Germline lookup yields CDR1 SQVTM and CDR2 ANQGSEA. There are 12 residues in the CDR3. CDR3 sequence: CSVHWGGVVAFF. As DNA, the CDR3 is TGCAGCGTCCACTGGGGGGGGGTGGTAGCTTTCTTT.

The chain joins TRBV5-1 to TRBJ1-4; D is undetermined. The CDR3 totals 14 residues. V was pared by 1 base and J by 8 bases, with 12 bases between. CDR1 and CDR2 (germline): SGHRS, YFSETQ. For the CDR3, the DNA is TGCGCCAGCAGCTTGTCGGGGAAGGAGGAAAAACTGTTTTTT. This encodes CASSLSGKEEKLFF.

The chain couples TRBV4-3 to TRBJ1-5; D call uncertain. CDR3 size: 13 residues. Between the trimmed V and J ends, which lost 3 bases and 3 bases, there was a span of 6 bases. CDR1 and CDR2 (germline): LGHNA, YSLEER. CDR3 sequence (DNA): TGCGCCAGCAGCCACCTAAACAATCAGCCCCAGCATTTT. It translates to CASSHLNNQPQHF.

The CDR3 DNA follows: TGTGCCAGCAGTCGTAGCGGGGGGTACAATGAGCAGTTCTTC. Protein: CASSRSGGYNEQFF. This chain links TRBV27 with TRBJ2-1; TRBD2 aligns across 10 bases. Germline values: CDR1 MNHEY, CDR2 SMNVEV (reference sequence). The CDR3 consists of 14 residues. Trimming took 5 bases from V and 4 from J; bases not matched to a gene: 2.

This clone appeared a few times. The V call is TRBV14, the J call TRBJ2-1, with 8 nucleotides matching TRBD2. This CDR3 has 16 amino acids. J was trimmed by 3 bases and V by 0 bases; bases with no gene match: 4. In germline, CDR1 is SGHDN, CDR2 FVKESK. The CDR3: CASSQEGGGYYNEQFF. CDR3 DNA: TGTGCCAGCAGCCAAGAGGGCGGGGGGTACTACAATGAGCAGTTCTTC.

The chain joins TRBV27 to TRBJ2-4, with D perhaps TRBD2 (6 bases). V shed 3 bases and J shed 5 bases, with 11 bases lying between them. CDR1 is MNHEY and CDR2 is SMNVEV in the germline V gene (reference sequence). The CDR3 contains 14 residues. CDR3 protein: CASSLEGPQNIQYF. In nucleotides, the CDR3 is TGTGCCAGCAGTTTGGAGGGCCCTCAAAACATTCAGTACTTC.

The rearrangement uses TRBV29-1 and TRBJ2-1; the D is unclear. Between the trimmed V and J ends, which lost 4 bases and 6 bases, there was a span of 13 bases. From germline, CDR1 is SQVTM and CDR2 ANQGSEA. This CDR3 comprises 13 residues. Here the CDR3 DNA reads TGCAGCGTTGTAAAGCCTGGAGTCAATGAGCAGTTCTTC. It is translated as CSVVKPGVNEQFF.

The CDR3 nucleotides are TGTGCCAGCAGTTTATTAGAGGGAAGGACTGAAGCTTTCTTT. Amino acid sequence: CASSLLEGRTEAFF. The chain employs TRBV27 and TRBJ1-1; D is ambiguous. The CDR3 sequence is 14 residues long. Germline V gene lookup returns CDR1 MNHEY and CDR2 SMNVEV (reference sequence). Trimming took 1 base from V and 5 from J, leaving 11 bases between them.

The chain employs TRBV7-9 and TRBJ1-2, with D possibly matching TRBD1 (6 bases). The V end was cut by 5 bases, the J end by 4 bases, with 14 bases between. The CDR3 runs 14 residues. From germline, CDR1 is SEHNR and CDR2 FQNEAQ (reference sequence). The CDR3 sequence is CASSPGVFSYGYTF. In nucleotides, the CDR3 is TGTGCCAGCAGCCCAGGGGTATTCAGCTATGGCTACACCTTC.

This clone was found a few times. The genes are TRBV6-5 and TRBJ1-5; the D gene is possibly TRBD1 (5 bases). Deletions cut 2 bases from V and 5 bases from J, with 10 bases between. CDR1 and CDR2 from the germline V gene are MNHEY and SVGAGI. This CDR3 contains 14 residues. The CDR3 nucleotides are TGTGCCAGCAGTTACGAGCTAGGGGATCAGCCCCAGCATTTT. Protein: CASSYELGDQPQHF.

The CDR3 DNA is TGTGCCAGCAGCTTGGGCGGGACCGCATACAATGAGCAGTTCTTC. It yields the protein CASSLGGTAYNEQFF. This rearrangement joins TRBV7-6 to TRBJ2-1, with D possibly TRBD2 on 6 matching bases. Germline V gene sequence: CDR1 SGHVS, CDR2 FNYEAQ. Trimming took off 3 bases at V and 4 bases at J, with 13 bases between the two ends. The CDR3 totals 15 residues. Supplemented by reference TRBV7-6 and TRBJ2-1, the full variable domain reads GAGVSQSPRYKVTKRGQDVALRCDPISGHVSLYWYRQALGQGPEFLTYFNYEAQQDKSGLPNDRFSAERPEGSISTLTIQRTEQRDSAMYRCASSLGGTAYNEQFFGPGTRLTVL.

The CDR3 nucleotides are TGCGCCAGCAGCCAAGGCTCAGGTTCCCAGGAAGATACGCAGTATTTT. Amino acid sequence: CASSQGSGSQEDTQYF. The rearrangement uses TRBV4-1 and TRBJ2-3; D uncertain. Trimming shortened V by 1 base and J by 5 bases, and 16 bases separated the two germline ends. The germline CDR1 and CDR2 sequences are MGHRA and YSYEKL. This CDR3 has 16 amino acids.